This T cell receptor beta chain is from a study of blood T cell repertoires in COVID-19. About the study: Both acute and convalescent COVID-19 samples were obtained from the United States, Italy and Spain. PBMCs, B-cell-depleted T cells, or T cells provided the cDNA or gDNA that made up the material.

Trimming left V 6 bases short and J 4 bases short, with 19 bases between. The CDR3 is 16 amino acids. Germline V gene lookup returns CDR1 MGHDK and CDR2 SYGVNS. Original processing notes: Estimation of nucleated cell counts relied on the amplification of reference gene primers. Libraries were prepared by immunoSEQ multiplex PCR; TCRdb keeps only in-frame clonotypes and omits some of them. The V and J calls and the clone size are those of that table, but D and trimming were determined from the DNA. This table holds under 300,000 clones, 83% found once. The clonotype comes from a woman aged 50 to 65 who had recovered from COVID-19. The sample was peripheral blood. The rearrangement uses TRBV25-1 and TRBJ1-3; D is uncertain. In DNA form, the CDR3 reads TGTGCCAGCAGCGAGCCGAGGCTGCGTGGGGGAAACACCATATATTTT. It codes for CASSEPRLRGGNTIYF.